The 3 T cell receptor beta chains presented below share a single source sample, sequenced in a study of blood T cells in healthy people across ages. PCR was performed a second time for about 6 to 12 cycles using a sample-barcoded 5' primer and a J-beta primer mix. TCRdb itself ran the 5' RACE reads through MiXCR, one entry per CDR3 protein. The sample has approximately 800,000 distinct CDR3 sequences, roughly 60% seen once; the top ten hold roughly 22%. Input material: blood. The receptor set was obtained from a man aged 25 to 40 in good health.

CDR3 DNA sequence: TGCGCCAGCAGCCATCTCCCCTCGACAGGGAAATATTCACCCCTCCACTTT. Its translation: CASSHLPSTGKYSPLHF. The chain recombines TRBV4-1 with TRBJ1-6; 7 nucleotides match TRBD1. CDR1 and CDR2 from the germline V gene are MGHRA and YSYEKL. CDR3 length equals 17 residues. V was pared by 3 bases and J by 8 bases, with 13 bases of the junction left unmatched.

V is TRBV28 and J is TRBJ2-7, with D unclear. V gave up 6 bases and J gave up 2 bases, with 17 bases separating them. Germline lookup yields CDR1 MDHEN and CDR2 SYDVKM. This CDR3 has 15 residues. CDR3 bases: TGTGCCAGCAGCCCTACGCGCCAGACTCCCTACGAGCAGTACTTC. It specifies CASSPTRQTPYEQYF.

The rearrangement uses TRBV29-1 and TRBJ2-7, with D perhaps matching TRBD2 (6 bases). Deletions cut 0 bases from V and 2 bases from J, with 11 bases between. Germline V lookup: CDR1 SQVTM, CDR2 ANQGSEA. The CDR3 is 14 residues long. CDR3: CSVEDPGGAYEQYF. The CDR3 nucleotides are TGCAGCGTTGAAGATCCCGGGGGAGCCTACGAGCAGTACTTC.